This passage covers 13 T cell receptor beta chains from one sample sequenced in a study of cytomegalovirus exposure and HLA in healthy donors. Primers: 60 Vbeta forward and 13 Jbeta reverse. Method: immunoSEQ multiplex PCR; TCRdb's copy keeps in-frame clones and lacks some. This sample has under 200,000 clones, with 80% to 90% found just once. The sequenced material came from PBMCs. These receptors were taken from a woman aged 25 to 39 in good health and CMV-seronegative.

This clone came up a few times. The chain recombines TRBV5-1 with TRBJ2-7; perhaps TRBD1 as D (7 bases). Germline CDR1 reads SGHRS; CDR2 reads YFSETQ. The CDR3 runs 15 residues. V dropped 2 bases and J dropped 0 bases, with 12 bases sitting between them. CDR3 DNA sequence: TGCGCCAGCAGCTTCGCAGGGGGGAGCTCCTACGAGCAGTACTTC. It yields the protein CASSFAGGSSYEQYF. The full variable domain, in which reference TRBV5-1 and TRBJ2-7 provide the parts outside the CDR3, is KAGVTQTPRYLIKTRGQQVTLSCSPISGHRSVSWYQQTPGQGLQFLFEYFSETQRNKGNFPGRFSGRQFSNSRSEMNVSTLELGDSALYLCASSFAGGSSYEQYFGPGTRLTVT.

The chain employs TRBV5-1 and TRBJ2-5; 10 positions match TRBD1. The tail of the sequence fits TRBJ2-7 better, so the J call may be wrong. CDR1 and CDR2 from the germline V gene are SGHRS and YFSETQ. This CDR3 region has 14 residues. The CDR3, as DNA: TGCGCCAGCAGCTTGGGGACAGGGGGCTACGAGCAGTACTTC. Translated: CASSLGTGGYEQYF.

The chain recombines TRBV9 with TRBJ2-6, with unresolved D. Trimming took 0 bases from V and 2 from J, leaving 6 bases between them. The CDR3 contains 15 residues. CDR1 SGDLS and CDR2 YYNGEE come from the germline V gene. As DNA, the CDR3 is TGTGCCAGCAGCGTAGGAGGAACTGGGGCCAACGTCCTGACTTTC. Amino acid sequence: CASSVGGTGANVLTF.

V gene TRBV11-2 combines with J gene TRBJ1-1; no firm D call. Per the germline V gene, CDR1 is SGHAT and CDR2 is FQNNGV. The CDR3 is 12 residues long. V lost 2 bases to trimming and J lost 5 bases, with 6 bases between them. CDR3 nucleotides: TGTGCCAGCAGCTTAATCCAGACTGAAGCTTTCTTT. It yields the protein CASSLIQTEAFF. The full variable domain, rest sourced from reference TRBV11-2 and TRBJ1-1, is EAGVAQSPRYKIIEKRQSVAFWCNPISGHATLYWYQQILGQGPKLLIQFQNNGVVDDSQLPKDRFSAERLKGVDSTLKIQPAKLEDSAVYLCASSLIQTEAFFGQGTRLTVV.

The chain's CDR3 is CASSPSGTTIGEQFF. CDR3 nucleotides: TGTGCCAGCTCACCATCCGGGACTACGATTGGAGAGCAGTTCTTC. V is TRBV18 and J is TRBJ2-1, with 7 bases fitting TRBD2. Trimming removed 2 bases from V and 10 bases from J; junction bases left unmatched: 11. The CDR3 is made up of 15 amino acids. Looked up from germline, CDR1 is KGHSH and CDR2 is LQKENI. Looking up the rest from reference TRBV18 and TRBJ2-1 gives the full variable domain: NAGVMQNPRHLVRRRGQEARLRCSPMKGHSHVYWYRQLPEEGLKFMVYLQKENIIDESGMPKERFSAEFPKEGPSILRIQQVVRGDSAAYFCASSPSGTTIGEQFFGPGTRLTVL.

The CDR3, as DNA: TGTGCCAGCAGTTACGTTTTGACACCCGTGAACTATGGCTACACCTTC. It yields the protein CASSYVLTPVNYGYTF. The rearrangement uses TRBV6-6 and TRBJ1-2; no firm D call. Germline V gives CDR1 MNHNY, CDR2 SVGAGI (reference sequence). The CDR3 spans 16 residues. Trimming left V 2 bases short and J 2 bases short, with 15 bases between.

The chain employs TRBV6-6 and TRBJ2-3; TRBD2 matches 8 bases. Per germline, CDR1 MNHNY and CDR2 SVGAGI (reference sequence). CDR3 length: 15 residues. Trimming took 7 bases from V and 5 from J; bases not matched to a gene: 11. The CDR3 DNA is TGTGCCAGCACCTCGACTAGCGCCTTTTTAGATACGCAGTATTTT. Amino acid sequence: CASTSTSAFLDTQYF.

This chain uses TRBV30 with TRBJ2-7, with 7 bases that match TRBD2. J was trimmed by 6 bases and V by 4 bases; bases with no gene match: 12. Germline V CDR1 and CDR2: GTSNPN, SVGIG (reference sequence). The CDR3 length is 14 residues. As DNA, the CDR3 is TGTGCCTGGACTATGGGCAGGGAGGGCGCCGAGCAGTACTTC. It is translated as CAWTMGREGAEQYF.

Of note for this clone: One end of the junction fails to match germline, which may point to a read error. The chain couples TRBV18 to TRBJ1-4; 9 nucleotides align to TRBD1. CDR1 and CDR2 (germline): KGHSH, LQKENI. The length of the CDR3 is 18 residues. The CDR3 is CANSPDRGAGGTNEKLFF. CDR3 sequence (DNA): TGTGCCAACTCACCGGACAGGGGCGCTGGTGGCACTAATGAAAAACTGTTTTTT. Filled out from reference TRBV18 and TRBJ1-4, the complete variable domain reads NAGVMQNPRHLVRRRGQEARLRCSPMKGHSHVYWYRQLPEEGLKFMVYLQKENIIDESGMPKERFSAEFPKEGPSILRIQQVVRGDSAAYFCANSPDRGAGGTNEKLFFGSGTQLSVL.

The CDR3 protein is CASSLQGASNEQFF. The CDR3 DNA reads as TGTGCCAGCAGCTTACAGGGGGCTTCCAATGAGCAGTTCTTC. This chain joins TRBV7-2 and TRBJ2-1; 8 bases fit TRBD1. Trimming cost V 2 bases and J 6 bases; bases outside gene matches: 3. Germline CDR1 reads SGHTA; CDR2 reads FQGNSA. The CDR3 consists of 14 residues.

The chain recombines TRBV7-9 with TRBJ2-7, with D possibly being TRBD1 (5 bases). V was pared by 1 base and J by 6 bases, with 7 bases between. The CDR3 is 12 amino acids. Germline CDR1 and CDR2: SEHNR and FQNEAQ (reference sequence). CDR3 DNA sequence: TGTGCCAGCAGCTTAGTAAGGGGCGAGCAGTACTTC. It is translated as CASSLVRGEQYF. The full variable domain, with the rest looked up from reference TRBV7-9 and TRBJ2-7, is DTGVSQNPRHKITKRGQNVTFRCDPISEHNRLYWYRQTLGQGPEFLTYFQNEAQLEKSRLLSDRFSAERPKGSFSTLEIQRTEQGDSAMYLCASSLVRGEQYFGPGTRLTVT.

The genes are TRBV5-1 and TRBJ1-2; D is possibly TRBD1 (5 bases). Germline loops: CDR1 SGHRS, CDR2 YFSETQ. The CDR3 spans 16 residues. The V and J ends lost 4 bases and 2 bases respectively, with 18 bases between them. As DNA, the CDR3 is TGCGCCAGCAGCGCGGGGGAGGGGTCGCGGAACTATGGCTACACCTTC. It specifies CASSAGEGSRNYGYTF.

The chain employs TRBV28 and TRBJ2-7; TRBD1 is a possible D gene (6 bases). CDR1 and CDR2 (germline): MDHEN, SYDVKM. The CDR3 spans 14 residues. V was cut by 3 bases and J by 11 bases, with 20 bases left in between. CDR3 residues: CASSLRQVNGREYF. CDR3 DNA sequence: TGTGCCAGCAGTTTGAGACAGGTTAATGGGCGGGAGTACTTC.